This T cell receptor beta chain was identified in a study of blood T cell repertoires in COVID-19. In germline, CDR1 is SGHAT, CDR2 FQDESV (reference sequence). V dropped 3 bases and J dropped 0 bases, with 9 bases sitting between them. This CDR3 contains 15 residues. The repertoire was sequenced with immunoSEQ multiplex PCR; TCRdb's copy has only in-frame clones and lacks some. The sample has some 120,000 clones; about 84% are singletons. The material sequenced was peripheral blood. This clonotype was obtained from a man between 60 and 75 years old with acute or convalescent COVID-19. The rearrangement uses TRBV11-1 and TRBJ1-3; the D gene is possibly TRBD1 (6 bases). Written as DNA, the CDR3 is TGTGCCAGCAGCTTGAAGGGGGACTCTGGAAACACCATATATTTT. This encodes CASSLKGDSGNTIYF.